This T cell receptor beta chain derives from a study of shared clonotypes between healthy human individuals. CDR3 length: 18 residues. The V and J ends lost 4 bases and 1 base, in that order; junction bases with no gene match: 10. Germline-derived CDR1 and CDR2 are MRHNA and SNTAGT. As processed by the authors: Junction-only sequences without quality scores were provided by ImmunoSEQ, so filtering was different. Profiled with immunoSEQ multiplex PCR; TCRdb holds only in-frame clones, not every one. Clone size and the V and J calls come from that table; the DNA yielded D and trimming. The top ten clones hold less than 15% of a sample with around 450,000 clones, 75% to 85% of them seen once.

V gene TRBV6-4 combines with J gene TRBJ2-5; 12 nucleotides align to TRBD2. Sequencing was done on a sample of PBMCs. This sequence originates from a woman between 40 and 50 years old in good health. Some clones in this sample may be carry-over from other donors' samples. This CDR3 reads CASSGNPRTSGIQETQYF. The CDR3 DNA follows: TGTGCCAGCAGTGGAAATCCCCGGACTAGCGGGATCCAAGAGACCCAGTACTTC.